These 9 T cell receptor beta chains originate from one sample sequenced in a study of shared clonotypes between healthy human individuals. Method: immunoSEQ multiplex PCR; TCRdb's copy keeps in-frame clones and lacks some. The repertoire includes about 1.1 million clones, 75% to 80% of them detected once, and more than 0.55% sits in the top ten. The sequenced sample was memory CD4+ T cells from PBMCs. Subset specified: CD45RA-negative fraction. These TCRs come from a man between 18 and 29 years old in good health. Some clones in this sample may be carry-over from other donors' samples.

This clone turned up a few times. V usage is TRBV25-1 and J usage is TRBJ1-1; D is possibly TRBD1 (6 bases). The V end lost 6 bases, the J end lost 4 bases, and 12 bases lay between the germline ends. Germline-derived CDR1 and CDR2 are MGHDK and SYGVNS. This CDR3 region has 13 residues. This chain's CDR3 is CASSWTDLTEAFF. The CDR3 region has the DNA TGTGCCAGCAGCTGGACAGACCTCACTGAAGCTTTCTTT.

The V call is TRBV2, the J call TRBJ2-7, with TRBD1 matching 8 bases. Germline V gives CDR1 SNHLY, CDR2 FYNNEI. This CDR3 contains 11 residues. With V trimmed by 5 bases and J by 6 bases, 0 bases remained unmatched. The CDR3 DNA sequence: TGTGCCAGCAGTACAGGGGGCGAGCAGTACTTC. It translates to CASSTGGEQYF. The whole variable domain, remainder taken from reference TRBV2 and TRBJ2-7, is EPEVTQTPSHQVTQMGQEVILRCVPISNHLYFYWYRQILGQKVEFLVSFYNNEISEKSEIFDDQFSVERPDGSNFTLKIRSTKLEDSAMYFCASSTGGEQYFGPGTRLTVT.

This chain connects TRBV4-1 to TRBJ2-7; D uncertain. CDR3 length: 14 residues. Trimming shortened V by 1 base and J by 3 bases, and 10 bases separated the two germline ends. CDR1 MGHRA and CDR2 YSYEKL come from the germline V gene. CDR3 residues: CASSQGRSGYEQYF. The CDR3 DNA reads as TGCGCCAGCAGCCAAGGCCGCTCCGGCTACGAGCAGTACTTC.

In this sample, this clone turned up a few times. V gene TRBV5-1 combines with J gene TRBJ1-5, with a weak D call TRBD1 (5 bases). CDR3 size: 14 residues. The germline V gene has CDR1 SGHRS and CDR2 YFSETQ. V was trimmed by 2 bases and J by 7 bases, leaving 13 bases between them. The CDR3 region has the DNA TGCGCCAGCAGCTTCGTAACCGGGGGACAGCCCCAGCATTTT. The encoded protein is CASSFVTGGQPQHF.

This clone was recorded only once. The chain carries TRBV7-8 and TRBJ2-2; D ambiguous. The CDR3 covers 13 residues. Germline V gene lookup returns CDR1 SGHVS and CDR2 FQNEAQ. The V gene lost 5 bases and the J gene lost 7 bases, with 11 bases spanning the gap. Here the CDR3 reads CASSPKRSGELFF. In DNA, the CDR3 is TGTGCCAGCAGCCCGAAGAGAAGCGGGGAGCTGTTTTTT.

The V gene is TRBV20-1, the J gene TRBJ2-1; D remains ambiguous. Germline V lookup: CDR1 DFQATT, CDR2 SNEGSKA (reference sequence). V was clipped by 0 bases and J by 11 bases, with 5 bases between them. The CDR3 loop spans 10 amino acids. The CDR3, as DNA: TGCAGTGCTAGAGATGCGAAGCAGTTCTTC. Translation: CSARDAKQFF.

About this clone: Other DNA sequences from this sample encode an identical CDR3 as well. The chain links TRBV7-9 to TRBJ2-3; the match to TRBD2 covers 11 bases. The CDR3 consists of 16 residues. Germline loops: CDR1 SEHNR, CDR2 FQNEAQ (reference sequence). J gave up 0 bases and V 2 bases, and 1 base lay outside the gene matches. This CDR3 reads CASSLTSGRSTDTQYF. In nucleotides, the CDR3 is TGTGCCAGCAGCTTAACTAGCGGGAGAAGCACAGATACGCAGTATTTT.

There are many counts of this clone. V gene TRBV2 combines with J gene TRBJ2-7; D is uncertain. This CDR3 spans 15 amino acids. Germline V lookup: CDR1 SNHLY, CDR2 FYNNEI. Trimming left V 0 bases short and J 5 bases short, with 14 bases between. The chain's CDR3 is CASSEAHPKGHEQYF. The CDR3 DNA follows: TGTGCCAGCAGTGAAGCGCACCCTAAAGGGCACGAGCAGTACTTC. The full variable domain, completed using reference TRBV2 and TRBJ2-7, is EPEVTQTPSHQVTQMGQEVILRCVPISNHLYFYWYRQILGQKVEFLVSFYNNEISEKSEIFDDQFSVERPDGSNFTLKIRSTKLEDSAMYFCASSEAHPKGHEQYFGPGTRLTVT.

J is TRBJ1-2 and V is TRBV30; tentative D call: TRBD1 (5 bases). V lost 1 base, J lost 7 bases, and 22 bases lay in between. The CDR3 has 16 residues. CDR1 is GTSNPN, CDR2 SVGIG, per germline (reference sequence). The CDR3 DNA reads TGTGCCTGGAGTGCAGGCAGTACCTCGGGGCTAGCTGGCTACACCTTC. Protein sequence: CAWSAGSTSGLAGYTF.